These 5 T cell receptor beta chains were all obtained from the same sample, sequenced in a study of tumor-infiltrating lymphocytes in primary liver carcinoma. With roughly 540 ng total RNA as template and a constant-region primer, TCR beta cDNA was made. Libraries of TCR beta came from three nested multiplex PCR rounds with slightly modified ARM-PCR. TRBV1-TRBV30 forward primers paired with a C-beta reverse primer drove the first two PCR rounds, roughly 10 cycles each. In TCRdb, the multiplex PCR reads were re-called with MiXCR into one record per CDR3 protein. The sample shows 20,000 to 30,000 distinct CDR3 sequences, about three quarters of them seen only once. Starting material for RNA and DNA co-extraction consisted of 20-30 mg of unsorted bulk tissue. Sample: liver tumor tissue from sampling region 3. Noted subset: tumor region T3, left-lateral pole. The receptors come from a man aged 40-49 years with primary liver carcinoma and hepatitis B virus infection.

Notes on this clonotype: One end of the junction varies from germline; a read error may be responsible. This chain links TRBV7-2 with TRBJ2-1, with unresolved D. CDR1 and CDR2 from the germline V gene are SGHTA and FQGNSA. The CDR3 totals 15 residues. In DNA form, the CDR3 reads TGTGCCAGCAGCCCCATGTATTCGAACCGCAATGAGCAGCTCTTC. Protein: CASSPMYSNRNEQLF.

A note on this clonotype: No conserved phenylalanine or tryptophan is present at the end of the CDR3, so a read error is the likely explanation. The chain carries TRBV24-1 and TRBJ1-1, with no clear D. This CDR3 has 17 residues. Looked up from germline, CDR1 is KGHDR and CDR2 is SFDVKD. CDR3 nucleotides: TGTGCCACCAGTGATTTGCGGCGGCAGGTTATGAACATTGAAGCTTTCCTT. Encoded protein: CATSDLRRQVMNIEAFL.

The chain recombines TRBV14 with TRBJ2-5; 8 bases fit TRBD2. This CDR3 spans 16 amino acids. Germline V CDR1 and CDR2: SGHDN, FVKESK. V trimming: 11 bases; J trimming: 2 bases; junction bases outside the gene matches: 16. The CDR3 is CACNHRSGSPQETQYF. As DNA, the CDR3 is TGTGCCTGCAACCATAGGAGCGGGAGCCCGCAAGAGACCCAGTACTTC.

A word on this clonotype: One end of the junction does not line up with germline, which may come from a read error. This sequence joins TRBV6-5 and TRBJ2-2; TRBD2 matches 14 bases. Germline V gives CDR1 MNHEY, CDR2 SVGAGI. This CDR3 contains 15 residues. CDR3 coding DNA: TGTGTCAGCAGGGGGACTAGCGGGAGTCTTGGAGACCTGTTTTTT. It yields the protein CVSRGTSGSLGDLFF.

A remark on this clonotype: The junction and the germline gene differ at one end; a read error may be behind it. The CDR3 is CSCSLAPGSSLHF. CDR3 DNA: TGTTCCTGCAGTTTAGCGCCCGGTTCATCCCTCCACTTT. The rearrangement links TRBV12-3 or TRBV12-4 to TRBJ1-6; no clear D. This CDR3 contains 13 residues.